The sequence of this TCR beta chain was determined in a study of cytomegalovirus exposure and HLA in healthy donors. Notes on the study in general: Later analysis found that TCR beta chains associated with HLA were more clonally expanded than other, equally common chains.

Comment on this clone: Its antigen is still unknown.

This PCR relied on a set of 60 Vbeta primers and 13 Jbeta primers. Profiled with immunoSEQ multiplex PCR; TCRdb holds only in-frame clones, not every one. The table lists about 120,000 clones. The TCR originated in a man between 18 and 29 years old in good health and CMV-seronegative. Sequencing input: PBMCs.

CDR3 amino acids: CASSLGTATIYPTDTQYF. The DNA for the CDR3 is TGTGCCAGCAGTTTAGGGACAGCCACAATTTATCCCACAGATACGCAGTATTTT. The chain joins TRBV27 to TRBJ2-3, with TRBD1 matching over 7 bases. Germline CDR1 is MNHEY and CDR2 is SMNVEV (reference sequence). With V trimmed by 2 bases and J by 2 bases, 13 bases remained unmatched. This CDR3 spans 18 amino acids.